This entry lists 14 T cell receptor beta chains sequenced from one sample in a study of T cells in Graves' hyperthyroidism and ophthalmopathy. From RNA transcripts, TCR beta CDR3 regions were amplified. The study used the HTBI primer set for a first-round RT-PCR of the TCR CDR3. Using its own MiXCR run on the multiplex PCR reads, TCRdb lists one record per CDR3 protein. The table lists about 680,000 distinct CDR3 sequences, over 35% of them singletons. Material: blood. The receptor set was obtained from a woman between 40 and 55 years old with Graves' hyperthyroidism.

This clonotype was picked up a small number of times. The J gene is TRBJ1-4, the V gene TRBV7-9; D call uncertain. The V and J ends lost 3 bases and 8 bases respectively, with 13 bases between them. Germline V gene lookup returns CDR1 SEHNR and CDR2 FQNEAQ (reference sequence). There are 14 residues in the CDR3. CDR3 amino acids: CASSFGAGSEKLFF. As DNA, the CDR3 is TGTGCCAGCAGCTTTGGTGCGGGGTCGGAAAAACTGTTTTTT.

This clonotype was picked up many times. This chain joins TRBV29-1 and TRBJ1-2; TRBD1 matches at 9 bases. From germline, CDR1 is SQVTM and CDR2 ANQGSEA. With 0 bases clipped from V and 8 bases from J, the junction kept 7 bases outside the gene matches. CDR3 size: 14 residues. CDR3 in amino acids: CSVEEPDRGYGYTF. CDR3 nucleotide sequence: TGCAGCGTTGAAGAACCGGACAGGGGTTACGGCTACACCTTC.

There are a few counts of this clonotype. The CDR3 loop is CASSNQITNEKLFF. The CDR3 DNA follows: TGTGCCAGTAGTAACCAAATAACGAATGAAAAACTGTTTTTT. The genes are TRBV19 and TRBJ1-4; no reliable D call. CDR1 and CDR2 from the germline V gene are LNHDA and SQIVND (reference sequence). V shed 4 bases and J shed 5 bases, with 11 bases lying between them. CDR3 size: 14 residues. Full variable domain (outside the CDR3, taken from reference TRBV19 and TRBJ1-4): DGGITQSPKYLFRKEGQNVTLSCEQNLNHDAMYWYRQDPGQGLRLIYYSQIVNDFQKGDIAEGYSVSREKKESFPLTVTSAQKNPTAFYLCASSNQITNEKLFFGSGTQLSVL.

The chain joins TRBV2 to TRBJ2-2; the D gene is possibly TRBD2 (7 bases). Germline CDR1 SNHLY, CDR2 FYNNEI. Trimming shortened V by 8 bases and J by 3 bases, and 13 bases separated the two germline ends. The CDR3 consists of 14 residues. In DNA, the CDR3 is TGTGCCAGCGAGGGGGGGGCGTACACCGGGGAGCTGTTTTTT. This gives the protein CASEGGAYTGELFF.

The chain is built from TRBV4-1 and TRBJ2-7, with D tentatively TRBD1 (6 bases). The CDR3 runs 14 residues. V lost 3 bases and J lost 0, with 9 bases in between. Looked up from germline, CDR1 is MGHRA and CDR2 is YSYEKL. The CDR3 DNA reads TGCGCCAGCAGCCAGTCAGGGGTCTCCTACGAGCAGTACTTC. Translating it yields CASSQSGVSYEQYF.

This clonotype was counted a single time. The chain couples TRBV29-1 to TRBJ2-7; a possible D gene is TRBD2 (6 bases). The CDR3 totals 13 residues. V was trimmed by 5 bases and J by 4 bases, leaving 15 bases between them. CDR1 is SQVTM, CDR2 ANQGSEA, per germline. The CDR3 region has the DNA TGCAGCGTTTGGGACTCTAAGGGGTACGAGCAGTACTTC. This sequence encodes CSVWDSKGYEQYF.

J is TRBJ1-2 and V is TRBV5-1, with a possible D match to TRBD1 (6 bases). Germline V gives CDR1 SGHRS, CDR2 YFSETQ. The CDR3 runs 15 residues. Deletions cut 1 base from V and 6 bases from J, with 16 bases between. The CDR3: CASSLNNQGSNGYTF. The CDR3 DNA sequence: TGCGCCAGCAGCTTGAATAATCAGGGGAGCAATGGCTACACCTTC.

This CDR3 is CASSLAEGTKLFF. As DNA, the CDR3 is TGTGCCAGCAGCTTAGCGGAGGGCACGAAACTGTTTTTT. The chain uses TRBV7-2 and TRBJ1-4; D is uncertain. The CDR3 sequence is 13 residues long. The V gene's germline CDR1 is SGHTA and CDR2 FQGNSA. The V and J ends lost 0 bases and 11 bases respectively, with 10 bases between them.

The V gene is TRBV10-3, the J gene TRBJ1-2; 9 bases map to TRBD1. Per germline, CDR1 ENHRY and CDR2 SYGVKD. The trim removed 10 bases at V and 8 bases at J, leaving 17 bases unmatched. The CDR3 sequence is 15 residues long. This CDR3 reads CASRDPGQGREGYTF. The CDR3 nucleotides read TGTGCCAGCAGGGATCCGGGACAGGGAAGAGAGGGCTACACCTTC.

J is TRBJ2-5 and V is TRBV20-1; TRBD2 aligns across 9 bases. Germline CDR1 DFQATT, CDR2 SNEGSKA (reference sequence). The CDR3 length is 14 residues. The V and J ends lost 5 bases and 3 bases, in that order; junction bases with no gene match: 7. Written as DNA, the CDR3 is TGCAGTGCTCGTGGACTAGCGAGGGAAGAGACCCAGTACTTC. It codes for CSARGLAREETQYF.

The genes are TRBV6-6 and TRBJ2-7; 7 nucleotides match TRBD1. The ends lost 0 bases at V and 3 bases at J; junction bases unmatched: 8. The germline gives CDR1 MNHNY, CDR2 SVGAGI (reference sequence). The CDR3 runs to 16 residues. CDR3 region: CASSYSMTGINYEQYF. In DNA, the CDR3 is TGTGCCAGCAGTTACTCGATGACAGGGATTAACTACGAGCAGTACTTC.

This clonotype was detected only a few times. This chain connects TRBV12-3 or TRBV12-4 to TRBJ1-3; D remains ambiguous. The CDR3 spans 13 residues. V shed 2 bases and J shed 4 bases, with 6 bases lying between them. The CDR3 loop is CASSLSRGNTIYF. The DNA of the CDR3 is TGTGCCAGCAGTTTATCTCGGGGAAACACCATATATTTT.

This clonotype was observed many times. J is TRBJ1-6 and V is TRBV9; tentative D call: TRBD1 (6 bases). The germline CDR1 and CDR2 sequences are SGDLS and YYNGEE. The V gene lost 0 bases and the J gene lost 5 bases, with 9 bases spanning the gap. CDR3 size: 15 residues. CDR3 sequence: CASSVAQGDNSPLHF. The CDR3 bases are TGTGCCAGCAGCGTAGCACAGGGAGATAATTCACCCCTCCACTTT. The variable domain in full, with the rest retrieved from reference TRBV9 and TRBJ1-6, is DSGVTQTPKHLITATGQRVTLRCSPRSGDLSVYWYQQSLDQGLQFLIQYYNGEERAKGNILERFSAQQFPDLHSELNLSSLELGDSALYFCASSVAQGDNSPLHFGNGTRLTVT.

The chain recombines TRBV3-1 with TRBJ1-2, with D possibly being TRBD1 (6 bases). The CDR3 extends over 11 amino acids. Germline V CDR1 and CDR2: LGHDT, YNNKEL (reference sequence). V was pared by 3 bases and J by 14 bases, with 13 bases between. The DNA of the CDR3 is TGTGCCAGCAGCCATAAACAGGGCGCGACCTTC. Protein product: CASSHKQGATF.